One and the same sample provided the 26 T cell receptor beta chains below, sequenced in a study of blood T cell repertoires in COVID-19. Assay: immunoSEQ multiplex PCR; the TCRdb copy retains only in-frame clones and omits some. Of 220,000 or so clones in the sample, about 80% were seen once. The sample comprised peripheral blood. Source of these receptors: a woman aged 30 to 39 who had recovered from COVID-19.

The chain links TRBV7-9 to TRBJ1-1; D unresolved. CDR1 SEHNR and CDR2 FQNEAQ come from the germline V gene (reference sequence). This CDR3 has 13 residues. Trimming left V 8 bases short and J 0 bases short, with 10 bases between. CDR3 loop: CASSSPVNTEAFF. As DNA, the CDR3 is TGTGCCAGCTCTTCCCCAGTGAACACTGAAGCTTTCTTT.

In nucleotides, the CDR3 is TGTGCCAGCAGCCAAGGGGCAAGCATGAACACTGAAGCTTTCTTT. Protein: CASSQGASMNTEAFF. This sequence joins TRBV3-1 (or the pseudogene TRBV3-2) and TRBJ1-1; D unclear. V lost 1 base, J lost 0 bases, and 9 bases lay in between. Germline CDR1 is LGHDT and CDR2 is YNNKEL (reference sequence). CDR3 size: 15 residues.

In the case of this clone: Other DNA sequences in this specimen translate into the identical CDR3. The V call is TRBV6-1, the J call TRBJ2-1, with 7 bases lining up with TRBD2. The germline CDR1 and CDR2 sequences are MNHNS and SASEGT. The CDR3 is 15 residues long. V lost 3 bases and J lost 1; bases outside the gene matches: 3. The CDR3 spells CASSEGAGSYNEQFF. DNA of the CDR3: TGTGCCAGCAGTGAGGGAGCGGGGTCCTACAATGAGCAGTTCTTC.

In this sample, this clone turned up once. The CDR3 nucleotides read TGTGCCAGCAGCGGGCACAGGGGTCAGCTCGGAAGGCAGCGCTCCAGGGGTGAAGCTTTCTTT. It encodes CASSGHRGQLGRQRSRGEAFF. This chain links TRBV21-1 with TRBJ1-1; TRBD1 was called by the table and not checked on the DNA. TRBV21-1 is noted as a pseudogene. The CDR3 contains 21 residues.

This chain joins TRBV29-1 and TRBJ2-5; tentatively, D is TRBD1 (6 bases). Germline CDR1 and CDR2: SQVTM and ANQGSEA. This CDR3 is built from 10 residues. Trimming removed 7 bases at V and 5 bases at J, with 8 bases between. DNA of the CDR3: TGCAGCGGAAGGGGGGAGACCCAGTACTTC. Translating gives CSGRGETQYF.

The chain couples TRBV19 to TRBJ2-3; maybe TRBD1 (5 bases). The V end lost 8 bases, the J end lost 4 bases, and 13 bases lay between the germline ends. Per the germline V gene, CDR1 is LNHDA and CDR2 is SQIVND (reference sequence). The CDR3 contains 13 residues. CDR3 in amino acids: CASGDQGADTQYF. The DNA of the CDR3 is TGTGCCAGTGGGGATCAGGGTGCAGATACGCAGTATTTT.

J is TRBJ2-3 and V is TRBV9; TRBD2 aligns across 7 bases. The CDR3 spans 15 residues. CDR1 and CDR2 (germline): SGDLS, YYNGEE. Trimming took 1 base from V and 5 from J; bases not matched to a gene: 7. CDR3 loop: CASSVPRASGDTQYF. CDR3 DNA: TGTGCCAGCAGCGTACCACGGGCTAGCGGAGATACGCAGTATTTT.

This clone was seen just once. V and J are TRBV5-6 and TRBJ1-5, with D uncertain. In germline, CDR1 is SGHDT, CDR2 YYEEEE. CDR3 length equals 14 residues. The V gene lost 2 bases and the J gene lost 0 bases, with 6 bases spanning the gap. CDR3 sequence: CASSFGVSNQPQHF. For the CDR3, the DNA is TGTGCCAGCAGCTTCGGGGTTAGCAATCAGCCCCAGCATTTT.

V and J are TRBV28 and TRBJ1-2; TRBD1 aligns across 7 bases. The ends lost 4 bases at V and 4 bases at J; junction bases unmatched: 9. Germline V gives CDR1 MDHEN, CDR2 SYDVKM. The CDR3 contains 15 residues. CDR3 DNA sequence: TGTGCCAGCAGTTCTGCAACAGGGGCCCGCTATGGCTACACCTTC. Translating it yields CASSSATGARYGYTF.

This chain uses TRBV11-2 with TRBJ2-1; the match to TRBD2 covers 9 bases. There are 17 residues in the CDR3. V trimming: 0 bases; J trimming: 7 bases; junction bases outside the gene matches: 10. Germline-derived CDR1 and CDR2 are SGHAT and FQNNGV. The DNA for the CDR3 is TGTGCCAGCAGCTTAGAGGCGTGGCGGGAGGGCAGGAATGAGCAGTTCTTC. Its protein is CASSLEAWREGRNEQFF.

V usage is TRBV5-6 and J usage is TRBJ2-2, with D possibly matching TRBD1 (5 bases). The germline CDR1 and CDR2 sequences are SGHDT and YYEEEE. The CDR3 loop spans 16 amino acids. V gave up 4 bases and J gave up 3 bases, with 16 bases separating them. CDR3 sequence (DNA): TGTGCCAGCAGCCTGGGCAGGGCTCCCCACACCGGGGAGCTGTTTTTT. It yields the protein CASSLGRAPHTGELFF. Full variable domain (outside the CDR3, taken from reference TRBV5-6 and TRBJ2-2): DAGVTQSPTHLIKTRGQQVTLRCSPKSGHDTVSWYQQALGQGPQFIFQYYEEEERQRGNFPDRFSGHQFPNYSSELNVNALLLGDSALYLCASSLGRAPHTGELFFGEGSRLTVL.

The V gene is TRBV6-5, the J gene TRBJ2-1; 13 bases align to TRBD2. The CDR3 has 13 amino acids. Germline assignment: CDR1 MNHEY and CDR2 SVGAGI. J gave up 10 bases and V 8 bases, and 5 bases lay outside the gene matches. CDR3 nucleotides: TGTGCCAGCTGGGGACTAGCGGGAAAGGAGCAGTTCTTC. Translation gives CASWGLAGKEQFF.

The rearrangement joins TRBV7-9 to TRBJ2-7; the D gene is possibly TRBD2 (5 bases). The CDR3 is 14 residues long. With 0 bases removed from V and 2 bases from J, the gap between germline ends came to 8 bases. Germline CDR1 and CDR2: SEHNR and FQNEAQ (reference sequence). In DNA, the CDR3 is TGTGCCAGCAGCTTAGCTGGGGAGCCCTACGAGCAGTACTTC. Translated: CASSLAGEPYEQYF. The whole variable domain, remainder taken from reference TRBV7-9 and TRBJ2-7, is DTGVSQNPRHKITKRGQNVTFRCDPISEHNRLYWYRQTLGQGPEFLTYFQNEAQLEKSRLLSDRFSAERPKGSFSTLEIQRTEQGDSAMYLCASSLAGEPYEQYFGPGTRLTVT.

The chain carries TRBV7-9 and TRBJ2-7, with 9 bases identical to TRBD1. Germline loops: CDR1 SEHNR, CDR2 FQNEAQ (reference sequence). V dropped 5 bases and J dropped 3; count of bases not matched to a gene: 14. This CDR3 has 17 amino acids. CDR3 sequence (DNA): TGTGCCAGCAGCGGGCGATTGGTCGGGACAGGGCTCTACGAGCAGTACTTC. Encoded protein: CASSGRLVGTGLYEQYF.

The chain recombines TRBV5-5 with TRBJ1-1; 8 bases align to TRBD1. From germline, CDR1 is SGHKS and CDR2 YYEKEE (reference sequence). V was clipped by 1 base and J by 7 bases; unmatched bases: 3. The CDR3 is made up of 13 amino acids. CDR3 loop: CASSLRTGLEAFF. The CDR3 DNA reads TGTGCCAGCAGCTTGAGGACAGGGCTTGAAGCTTTCTTT.

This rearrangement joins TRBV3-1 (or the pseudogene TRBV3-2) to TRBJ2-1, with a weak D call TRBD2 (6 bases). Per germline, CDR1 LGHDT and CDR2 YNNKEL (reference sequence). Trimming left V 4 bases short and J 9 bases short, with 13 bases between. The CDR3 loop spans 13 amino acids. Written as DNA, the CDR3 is TGTGCCAGCAGCCCACGACTAGTCGGTGAGCAGTTCTTC. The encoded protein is CASSPRLVGEQFF.

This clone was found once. The CDR3 protein is CASSPIGDNEQFF. CDR3 bases: TGTGCCAGCAGTCCCATAGGAGACAATGAGCAGTTCTTC. V usage is TRBV27 and J usage is TRBJ2-1; D is unclear. The CDR3 is made up of 13 amino acids. Germline V CDR1 and CDR2: MNHEY, SMNVEV (reference sequence). Trimming removed 5 bases at V and 5 bases at J, with 10 bases between.

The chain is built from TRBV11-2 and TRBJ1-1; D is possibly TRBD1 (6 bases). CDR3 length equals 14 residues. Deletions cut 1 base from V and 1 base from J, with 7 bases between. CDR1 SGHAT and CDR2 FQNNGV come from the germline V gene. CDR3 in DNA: TGTGCCAGCAGCTTAGGGGGACAGAACACTGAAGCTTTCTTT. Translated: CASSLGGQNTEAFF.

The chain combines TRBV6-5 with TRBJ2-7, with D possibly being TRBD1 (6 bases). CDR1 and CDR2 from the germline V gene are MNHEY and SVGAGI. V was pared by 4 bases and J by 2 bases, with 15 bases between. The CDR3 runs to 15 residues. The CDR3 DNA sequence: TGTGCCAGCAGTTCATCCTGGACAGAAACCTACGAGCAGTACTTC. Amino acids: CASSSSWTETYEQYF.

In nucleotides, the CDR3 is TGTGCCAGCAGCCACGCTCGGTACCAAGAGACCCAGTACTTC. Encoded protein: CASSHARYQETQYF. The rearrangement uses TRBV7-9 and TRBJ2-5, with D unresolved. There are 14 residues in the CDR3. The germline V and J ends were trimmed by 5 bases and 0 bases, with 10 bases remaining between them. Germline V lookup: CDR1 SEHNR, CDR2 FQNEAQ (reference sequence). The variable domain in full, with the rest retrieved from reference TRBV7-9 and TRBJ2-5, is DTGVSQNPRHKITKRGQNVTFRCDPISEHNRLYWYRQTLGQGPEFLTYFQNEAQLEKSRLLSDRFSAERPKGSFSTLEIQRTEQGDSAMYLCASSHARYQETQYFGPGTRLLVL.

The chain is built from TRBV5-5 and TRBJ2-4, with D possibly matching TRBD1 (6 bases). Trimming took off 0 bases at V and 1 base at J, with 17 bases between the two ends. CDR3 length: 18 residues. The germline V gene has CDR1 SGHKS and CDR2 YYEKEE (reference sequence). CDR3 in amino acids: CASSLAEGVWTAKNIQYF. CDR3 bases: TGTGCCAGCAGCTTGGCCGAGGGGGTTTGGACGGCCAAAAACATTCAGTACTTC.

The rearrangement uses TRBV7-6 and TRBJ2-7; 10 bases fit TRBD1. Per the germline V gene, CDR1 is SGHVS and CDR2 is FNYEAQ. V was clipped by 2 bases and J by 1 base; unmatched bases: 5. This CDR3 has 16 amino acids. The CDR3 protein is CASSLTWTGGSYEQYF. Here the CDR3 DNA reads TGTGCCAGCAGCTTAACATGGACAGGGGGTTCCTACGAGCAGTACTTC.

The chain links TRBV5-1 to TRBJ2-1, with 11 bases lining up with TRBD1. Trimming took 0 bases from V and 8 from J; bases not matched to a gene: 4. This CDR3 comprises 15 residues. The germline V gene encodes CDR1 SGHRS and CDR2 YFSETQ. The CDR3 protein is CASSLAGQGAYEQFF. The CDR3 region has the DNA TGCGCCAGCAGCTTGGCTGGACAGGGGGCATATGAGCAGTTCTTC.

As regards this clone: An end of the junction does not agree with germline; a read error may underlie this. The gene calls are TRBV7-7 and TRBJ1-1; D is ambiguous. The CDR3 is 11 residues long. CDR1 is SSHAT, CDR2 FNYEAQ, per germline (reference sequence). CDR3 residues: CASSLTLEAFF. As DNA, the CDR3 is TGTGCTAGCAGCTTAACCCTAGAAGCTTTCTTT. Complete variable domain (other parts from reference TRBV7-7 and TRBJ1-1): GAGVSQSPRYKVTKRGQDVTLRCDPISSHATLYWYQQALGQGPEFLTYFNYEAQPDKSGLPSDRFSAERPEGSISTLTIQRTEQRDSAMYRCASSLTLEAFFGQGTRLTVV.

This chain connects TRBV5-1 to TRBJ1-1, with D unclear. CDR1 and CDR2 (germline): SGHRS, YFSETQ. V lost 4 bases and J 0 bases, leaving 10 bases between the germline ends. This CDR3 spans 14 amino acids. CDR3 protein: CASSRGGVNTEAFF. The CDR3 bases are TGCGCCAGCAGCCGCGGCGGGGTGAACACTGAAGCTTTCTTT. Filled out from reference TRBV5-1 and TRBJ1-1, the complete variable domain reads KAGVTQTPRYLIKTRGQQVTLSCSPISGHRSVSWYQQTPGQGLQFLFEYFSETQRNKGNFPGRFSGRQFSNSRSEMNVSTLELGDSALYLCASSRGGVNTEAFFGQGTRLTVV.

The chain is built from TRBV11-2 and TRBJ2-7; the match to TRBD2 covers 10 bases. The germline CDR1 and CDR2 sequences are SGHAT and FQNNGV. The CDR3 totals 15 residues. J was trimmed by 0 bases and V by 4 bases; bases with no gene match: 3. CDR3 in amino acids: CASSSRTSGSYEQYF. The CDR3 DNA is TGTGCCAGCAGCTCTAGGACTAGCGGCTCCTACGAGCAGTACTTC.